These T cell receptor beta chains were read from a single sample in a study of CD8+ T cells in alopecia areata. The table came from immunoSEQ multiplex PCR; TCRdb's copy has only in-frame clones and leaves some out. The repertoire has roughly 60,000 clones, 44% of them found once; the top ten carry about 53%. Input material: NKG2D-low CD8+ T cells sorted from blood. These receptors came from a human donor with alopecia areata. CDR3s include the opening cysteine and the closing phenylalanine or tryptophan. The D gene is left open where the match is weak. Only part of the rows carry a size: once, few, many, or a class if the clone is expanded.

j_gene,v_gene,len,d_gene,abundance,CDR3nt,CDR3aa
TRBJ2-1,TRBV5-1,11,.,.,TGCGCCAGCAGCCTTAACAATGAGCAGTTCTTC,CASSLNNEQFF
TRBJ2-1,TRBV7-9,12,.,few,TGTGCCAGCAGCCAGGGACTGGAGGGGCAGTTCTTC,CASSQGLEGQFF
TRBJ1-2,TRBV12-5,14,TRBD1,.,TGTGCTAGTGGGATTTTCAGGGGGCAGACTGTCTACACCTTC,CASGIFRGQTVYTF
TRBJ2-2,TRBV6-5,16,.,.,TGTGCCAGCAGTTACTCGGGGGCTAGCACCACCGGGGAGCTGTTTTTT,CASSYSGASTTGELFF
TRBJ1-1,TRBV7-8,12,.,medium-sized,TGTGCCAGCAGCCCTCTATTGACTGAAGCTTTCTTT,CASSPLLTEAFF
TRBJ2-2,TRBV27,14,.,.,TGTGCCAGCAGTAGGCGGCCGAACACCGGGGAGCTGTTTTTT,CASSRRPNTGELFF
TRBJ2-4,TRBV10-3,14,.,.,TGTGCCATCAGTGGGGGGGAAGCCAAAAACATTCAGTACTTC,CAISGGEAKNIQYF
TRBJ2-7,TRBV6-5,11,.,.,TGTGCCAGCAGCTCGACTGGCGAGCAGTACTTC,CASSSTGEQYF
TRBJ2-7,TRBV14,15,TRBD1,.,TGTGCCAGCAGCCAAAGAAAACAGGGGGCCTACGAGCAGTACTTC,CASSQRKQGAYEQYF
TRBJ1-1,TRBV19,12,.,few,TGTGCCAGTAGTATAGGGTACACTGAAGCTTTCTTT,CASSIGYTEAFF
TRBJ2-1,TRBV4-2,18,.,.,TGTGCCAGCAGCCAGATGGGTTTAGGGGGGGAGGGCCTGAATGAGCAGTTCTTC,CASSQMGLGGEGLNEQFF
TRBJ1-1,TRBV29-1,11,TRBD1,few,TGCAGCGTTTCCCGGGACAGTGAAGCTTTCTTT,CSVSRDSEAFF
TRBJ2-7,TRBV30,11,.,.,TGTGCCTGCCAGGACAACTACGAGCAGTACTTC,CACQDNYEQYF
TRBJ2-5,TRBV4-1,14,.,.,TGCGCCAGCAGCCAACTGTTACAGTTGGAGACCCAGTACTTC,CASSQLLQLETQYF
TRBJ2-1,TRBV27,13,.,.,TGTGCCAGCAGTTTTTCCCCATACAATGAGCAGTTCTTC,CASSFSPYNEQFF
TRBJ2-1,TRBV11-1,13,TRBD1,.,TGTGCCAGCAGCCCGACAGGGAATGATGAGCAGTTCTTC,CASSPTGNDEQFF
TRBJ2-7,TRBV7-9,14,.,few,TGTGCCAGCGCTACCGGGACTGAAGTCTACGAGCAGTACTTC,CASATGTEVYEQYF
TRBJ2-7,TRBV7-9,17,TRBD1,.,TGTGCCAGCAGCCTCATAATCGGGACAGCTTTAGGCTACGAGCAGTACTTC,CASSLIIGTALGYEQYF
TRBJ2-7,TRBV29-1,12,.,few,TGCAGCGTTGTGTCGGATAGCTACGAGCAGTACTTC,CSVVSDSYEQYF
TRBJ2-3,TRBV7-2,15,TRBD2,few,TGTGCCAGCAGCCCTATAGCGGGAGTCGCAGATACGCAGTATTTT,CASSPIAGVADTQYF
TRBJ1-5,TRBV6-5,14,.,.,TGTGCCAGCAGTTATGACGTTTCAGGTCAGCCCCAGCATTTT,CASSYDVSGQPQHF
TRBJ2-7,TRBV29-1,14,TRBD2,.,TGCAGCGTTGAACGGGAGGGCAGGCCTTACGAGCAGTACTTC,CSVEREGRPYEQYF
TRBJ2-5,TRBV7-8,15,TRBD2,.,TGTGCCAGCAGCTTAGAAGCGGGAGCTGGAGAGACCCAGTACTTC,CASSLEAGAGETQYF
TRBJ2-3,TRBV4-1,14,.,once,TGCGCCAGCAGCCACAGGGTTAATACAGATACGCAGTATTTT,CASSHRVNTDTQYF
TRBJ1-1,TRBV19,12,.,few,TGTGCCAGTAGTTGGTGGAACACTGAAGCTTTCTTT,CASSWWNTEAFF
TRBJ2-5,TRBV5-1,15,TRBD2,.,TGCGCCAGCAGCGTAACGGGAGGGCCGACAGAGACCCAGTACTTC,CASSVTGGPTETQYF
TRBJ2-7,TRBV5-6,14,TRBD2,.,TGTGCCAGCAGCTGGTTGGGGAGGGACTACGAGCAGTACTTC,CASSWLGRDYEQYF